Below are 25 T cell receptor beta chains sequenced from a single sample in a study of T cell repertoires in cytomegalovirus infection. TCRdb redid the calling of the reads with MiXCR, one entry per CDR3 protein. This sample yields 200,000 or so distinct CDR3 sequences, of which roughly 19% are seen a single time; under 3.5% belongs to the top ten. The specimen sequenced was PBMCs. All receptors derive from a human donor in good health (CMV status not recorded). Some clones in this sample may be carry-over from other donors' samples.

In this sample, this clonotype turned up a few times. The chain combines TRBV9 with TRBJ2-1, with D possibly TRBD2 on 5 matching bases. Germline CDR1 SGDLS, CDR2 YYNGEE. Trimming stripped 0 bases from V and 0 bases from J, with 10 bases between. The CDR3 consists of 16 residues. CDR3 sequence reads: CASSVAGTSSYNEQFF. The CDR3 bases are TGTGCCAGCAGCGTAGCTGGAACTAGCTCCTACAATGAGCAGTTCTTC.

The sample holds a few counts of this clonotype. J is TRBJ2-1 and V is TRBV28, with D maybe TRBD1 (7 bases). Germline V CDR1 and CDR2: MDHEN, SYDVKM. The CDR3 runs to 12 residues. V shed 11 bases and J shed 4 bases, with 12 bases lying between them. This CDR3 reads CAGAGQYNEQFF. CDR3 nucleotide sequence: TGTGCCGGGGCGGGACAGTACAATGAGCAGTTCTTC.

This clonotype was detected many times. The chain joins TRBV28 to TRBJ2-3; 12 nucleotides agree with TRBD2. With V trimmed by 6 bases and J by 4 bases, 5 bases remained unmatched. In germline, CDR1 is MDHEN, CDR2 SYDVKM. The CDR3 has 15 amino acids. The CDR3 spells CASRTSGRPADTQYF. In DNA form, the CDR3 reads TGTGCCAGCAGGACTAGCGGGAGACCGGCAGATACGCAGTATTTT.

This clonotype was seen a handful of times. This chain links TRBV9 with TRBJ2-7; 9 nucleotides align to TRBD2. This CDR3 contains 13 residues. Per the germline V gene, CDR1 is SGDLS and CDR2 is YYNGEE. V was pared by 1 base and J by 8 bases, with 4 bases of the junction left unmatched. The CDR3 region is CASSVRLAGKQYF. Here the CDR3 DNA reads TGTGCCAGCAGCGTACGGCTAGCGGGAAAGCAGTACTTC.

This clonotype was found a few times. This chain uses TRBV12-3 or TRBV12-4 with TRBJ1-6, with TRBD1 identical over 8 bases. The ends lost 5 bases at V and 9 bases at J; junction bases unmatched: 3. CDR3 size: 13 residues. CDR3 DNA: TGTGCCAGCAGTCCAGGGGGCCCTTCACCCCTCCACTTT. Translated, it gives CASSPGGPSPLHF.

Comments on this clonotype: One end of the junction does not line up with germline, which may come from a read error. The gene calls are TRBV4-3 and TRBJ1-6; D perhaps matches TRBD1 (5 bases). The CDR3 consists of 15 residues. Germline values: CDR1 LGHNA, CDR2 YSLEER. The CDR3 spells CASSQGVDYDSPLHF. CDR3 DNA sequence: TGCGCCAGCAGCCAGGGGGTAGACTATGATTCACCCCTCCACTTT.

This clonotype was recorded at least ten times. The chain carries TRBV7-2 and TRBJ2-2; D is unresolved. This CDR3 spans 13 amino acids. Germline assignment: CDR1 SGHTA and CDR2 FQGNSA. V lost 2 bases and J lost 6, with 7 bases in between. CDR3 in DNA: TGTGCCAGCAGCTTACAAGGTTCCGGGGAGCTGTTTTTT. Protein sequence: CASSLQGSGELFF.

This clonotype has only a few counts. The V and J genes are TRBV4-2 and TRBJ1-1; TRBD1 agrees at 7 bases. V was clipped by 0 bases and J by 8 bases; unmatched bases: 6. This CDR3 has 14 amino acids. Germline loops: CDR1 LGHNA, CDR2 YNFKEQ. The CDR3 DNA follows: TGTGCCAGCAGCCAAGATAAAGGGGACAGCGAAGCTTTCTTT. It translates to CASSQDKGDSEAFF.

This clonotype has a handful of counts. The V call is TRBV28, the J call TRBJ1-2; perhaps TRBD1 as D (5 bases). This CDR3 is 13 amino acids long. The V gene lost 7 bases and the J gene lost 4 bases, with 13 bases spanning the gap. From germline, CDR1 is MDHEN and CDR2 SYDVKM. In nucleotides, the CDR3 is TGTGCCAGCAAGGGGTTCTCGAGCTATGGCTACACCTTC. Translation: CASKGFSSYGYTF.

This clonotype was observed a handful of times. J is TRBJ2-5 and V is TRBV23-1; 7 nucleotides agree with TRBD1. TRBV23-1 is assigned to the ORF class and has an uncertain function. V shed 6 bases, J shed 2 bases, and the junction held 9 bases outside the gene matches. CDR3 length: 15 residues. In DNA, the CDR3 is TGCGCCAGCAGACCTAATATGGGACAGCAAGAGACCCAGTACTTC. Its translation is CASRPNMGQQETQYF.

This clonotype was seen ten or more times. DNA for the CDR3: TGTGCCAGCAGCCCCGGACAGGGCTGGGAAAAACTGTTTTTT. It translates to CASSPGQGWEKLFF. V gene TRBV11-2 combines with J gene TRBJ1-4, with 8 bases aligning to TRBD1. V gave up 5 bases and J gave up 8 bases; unmatched junction bases: 7. Germline assignment: CDR1 SGHAT and CDR2 FQNNGV. This CDR3 is 14 amino acids long.

This chain uses TRBV7-6 with TRBJ2-7; the match to TRBD1 covers 10 bases. This CDR3 is built from 16 residues. Germline V gene data show CDR1 as SGHVS and CDR2 as FNYEAQ. The V gene end was trimmed by 5 bases and the J gene end by 1 base; junction bases not matched to a gene: 8. The CDR3 sequence is CASSLDSGQGSYEQYF. The CDR3, as DNA: TGTGCCAGCAGCCTAGATTCGGGACAGGGGTCCTACGAGCAGTACTTC.

The sample holds many counts of this clonotype. The chain joins TRBV6-1 to TRBJ2-4; D unclear. V lost 8 bases and J 0 bases, leaving 11 bases between the germline ends. The CDR3 covers 14 residues. Germline lookup yields CDR1 MNHNS and CDR2 SASEGT. CDR3 region: CASSPSLAKNIQYF. CDR3 bases: TGTGCCAGCTCCCCGAGTCTAGCCAAAAACATTCAGTACTTC.

Concerning this clonotype itself: A single base separates this from a much larger clone, so it may be a read error. V gene TRBV7-3 combines with J gene TRBJ2-3; a possible D gene is TRBD2 (6 bases). This CDR3 contains 13 residues. The germline gives CDR1 SGHTA, CDR2 FQGTGA. Written as DNA, the CDR3 is TGTGCCAGCAGCGCCCCCGGGGGAGATACGCGGTATTTT. Its protein is CASSAPGGDTRYF.

Worth noting for this clonotype: A read error may be the cause here, since a much bigger clone is one base away. The chain joins TRBV7-2 to TRBJ2-3, with D possibly being TRBD1 (6 bases). This CDR3 has 15 amino acids. Germline values: CDR1 SGHTA, CDR2 FQGNSA. CDR3 sequence (DNA): TGTGCCAGCAGCGCTGGGTGGGCGAGGACAGATGCGCAGTATTTT. Its translation: CASSAGWARTDAQYF.

The chain joins TRBV7-2 to TRBJ1-5; D gene uncertain. The CDR3 runs 16 residues. V lost 0 bases and J 3 bases, leaving 12 bases between the germline ends. The germline CDR1 and CDR2 sequences are SGHTA and FQGNSA. The CDR3 DNA is TGTGCCAGCAGCTTAGCCCCGCCAGATTCCAATCAGCCCCAGCATTTT. Amino acid sequence: CASSLAPPDSNQPQHF.

This clonotype was seen a handful of times. V and J are TRBV7-3 and TRBJ2-7; 9 positions match TRBD1. The length of the CDR3 is 15 residues. J lost 2 bases, V lost 5 bases, and 7 bases had no gene match. Germline CDR1 is SGHTA and CDR2 is FQGTGA. In nucleotides, the CDR3 is TGTGCCAGCAGCCACGGACAGGGGTCCGCCTACGAGCAGTACTTC. Translation gives CASSHGQGSAYEQYF.

This clonotype has a count of ten or more. The chain employs TRBV19 and TRBJ2-7; maybe TRBD2 (5 bases). Trimming removed 5 bases from V and 4 bases from J, with 9 bases in between. CDR1 and CDR2 from the germline V gene are LNHDA and SQIVND (reference sequence). This CDR3 contains 12 residues. The CDR3 bases are TGTGCCAGTAGTCCTAGCAGGTACGAGCAGTACTTC. It codes for CASSPSRYEQYF.

Concerning this clonotype: A much more abundant neighbour one base away suggests this may be a read error. This rearrangement joins TRBV7-2 to TRBJ2-7; 8 bases agree with TRBD2. The CDR3 has 13 amino acids. In germline, CDR1 is SGHTA, CDR2 FQGNSA. Trimming removed 9 bases from V and 3 bases from J; junction bases left unmatched: 7. CDR3 coding DNA: TGTGCCAGTATGCGGGAGGCCCACTACGAGCAGTACTTC. It specifies CASMREAHYEQYF.

This clonotype has a single count. Just one base apart from a much larger clone, this may be a read error. V is TRBV7-8 and J is TRBJ1-3; no firm D call. This CDR3 region has 15 residues. CDR1 is SGHVS, CDR2 FQNEAQ, per germline. The ends were cut back, 3 bases at V and 0 bases at J, with 9 bases in the middle. This CDR3 is CASSFSPPSGNTIYF. CDR3 bases: TGTGCCAGCAGCTTTTCACCACCCTCTGGAAACACCATATATTTT.

This clonotype was detected a few times. The rearrangement joins TRBV28 to TRBJ1-2, with 9 bases identical to TRBD1. CDR1 and CDR2 (germline): MDHEN, SYDVKM. The J segment lost 0 bases and the V segment lost 6 bases, leaving 14 bases of the junction unmatched. The CDR3 is 18 residues long. CDR3 protein: CASRGWDREAGTNYGYTF. DNA of the CDR3: TGTGCCAGCAGGGGGTGGGACAGGGAGGCCGGCACTAACTATGGCTACACCTTC.

The sample holds many counts of this clonotype. The chain recombines TRBV7-2 with TRBJ2-7, with D perhaps TRBD1 (6 bases). V dropped 3 bases and J dropped 3 bases, with 9 bases sitting between them. This CDR3 is 13 amino acids long. Per germline, CDR1 SGHTA and CDR2 FQGNSA. CDR3 nucleotide sequence: TGTGCCAGCAGCTTCGGACAGTACTACGAGCAGTACTTC. Translating it yields CASSFGQYYEQYF.

This clonotype was observed many times. The chain recombines TRBV12-3 or TRBV12-4 with TRBJ2-3, with D maybe TRBD1 (5 bases). V was clipped by 4 bases and J by 5 bases, with 7 bases between them. CDR3 length: 12 residues. The CDR3 region has the DNA TGTGCCAGCAGTTATAGGGGAGATACGCAGTATTTT. Encoded protein: CASSYRGDTQYF.

The CDR3 spells CASSQGPGANTGELFF. In DNA, the CDR3 is TGTGCCAGCAGCCAAGGGCCAGGGGCGAACACCGGGGAGCTGTTTTTT. The V call is TRBV3-1, the J call TRBJ2-2; tentatively, D is TRBD1 (6 bases). Trimming removed 1 base at V and 0 bases at J, with 9 bases between. The CDR3 has 16 amino acids. Germline loops: CDR1 LGHDT, CDR2 YNNKEL (reference sequence). The full variable domain, in which reference TRBV3-1 and TRBJ2-2 provide the parts outside the CDR3, is DTAVSQTPKYLVTQMGNDKSIKCEQNLGHDTMYWYKQDSKKFLKIMFSYNNKELIINETVPNRFSPKSPDKAHLNLHINSLELGDSAVYFCASSQGPGANTGELFFGEGSRLTVL.

This clonotype was detected many times. The gene calls are TRBV10-3 and TRBJ2-2; 10 bases line up with TRBD2. The CDR3 covers 18 residues. The germline V gene encodes CDR1 ENHRY and CDR2 SYGVKD. The junction had 13 bases not matched to a gene; V was cut back by 4 bases and J by 5 bases. The CDR3 is CAISGLAGASKGTGELFF. As DNA, the CDR3 is TGTGCCATCAGTGGCCTAGCGGGAGCATCGAAGGGGACCGGGGAGCTGTTTTTT.